A single sample gave rise to the 31 T cell receptor beta chains below, sequenced in a study of blood T cell repertoires in COVID-19. Clones were sequenced by immunoSEQ multiplex PCR, and TCRdb holds only the in-frame ones, with some missing. The sample holds 120,000 or so clones; roughly four fifths are singletons and the top ten take roughly 17%. The specimen was peripheral blood. These receptor sequences come from a man aged 25 to 40 with COVID-19, enrolled during active disease.

This chain uses TRBV28 with TRBJ2-7, with 11 positions matching TRBD2. CDR1 MDHEN and CDR2 SYDVKM come from the germline V gene. V shed 5 bases and J 2 bases; nucleotides not matched to a gene: 2. The CDR3 totals 14 residues. CDR3 sequence (DNA): TGTGCCAGCAGTCCGACTAGCGGGGCCTACGAGCAGTACTTC. Amino acid sequence: CASSPTSGAYEQYF.

The V gene is TRBV6-2 or TRBV6-3, the J gene TRBJ2-6, with 9 bases lining up with TRBD1. CDR1 is MNHEY, CDR2 SVGEGT, per germline. V lost 5 bases to trimming and J lost 2 bases; unmatched junction nucleotides: 7. This CDR3 has 17 residues. In DNA form, the CDR3 reads TGTGCCAGCAGTCGCGGGACAGGGACTGCTGGGGCCAACGTCCTGACTTTC. Its protein is CASSRGTGTAGANVLTF.

V and J are TRBV7-3 and TRBJ1-2, with D unclear. V was shortened by 2 bases and J by 5 bases, with 9 bases between the two germline ends. Germline V gene lookup returns CDR1 SGHTA and CDR2 FQGTGA. The CDR3 runs 13 residues. The CDR3 protein is CASSLGQSYGYTF. For the CDR3, the DNA is TGTGCCAGCAGCTTAGGGCAGTCGTATGGCTACACCTTC.

The chain combines TRBV9 with TRBJ1-6, with D possibly TRBD1 on 5 matching bases. CDR1 and CDR2 (germline): SGDLS, YYNGEE. The CDR3 runs to 16 residues. V shed 0 bases and J shed 0 bases, with 7 bases lying between them. CDR3 DNA sequence: TGTGCCAGCAGCGTAGGGGGGGACTCCTATAATTCACCCCTCCACTTT. This translates into CASSVGGDSYNSPLHF.

This clone was recorded a few times. The chain combines TRBV7-2 with TRBJ2-2; TRBD2 agrees at 8 bases. Trimming at V came to 1 base and at J to 3 bases, leaving 4 bases not matched to a gene. The length of the CDR3 is 16 residues. Per the germline V gene, CDR1 is SGHTA and CDR2 is FQGNSA. CDR3 nucleotides: TGTGCCAGCAGCTTAGATGGGACTAGGGACACCGGGGAGCTGTTTTTT. It encodes CASSLDGTRDTGELFF.

The chain combines TRBV30 with TRBJ1-6, with TRBD1 identical over 7 bases. V shed 0 bases, J shed 8 bases, and the junction held 4 bases outside the gene matches. CDR1 is GTSNPN, CDR2 SVGIG, per germline (reference sequence). The CDR3 contains 14 residues. CDR3 loop: CAWSVGTEDSPLHF. The CDR3 DNA reads TGTGCCTGGAGTGTGGGGACAGAAGATTCACCCCTCCACTTT.

J is TRBJ1-3 and V is TRBV5-1; D may be TRBD1 (5 bases). The CDR3 loop spans 13 amino acids. V lost 7 bases to trimming and J lost 7 bases, with 15 bases between them. Germline V gives CDR1 SGHRS, CDR2 YFSETQ. CDR3 DNA sequence: TGCGCCAGCGGCAGACAGCACCGGAACACCATATATTTT. It translates to CASGRQHRNTIYF.

About this clone: Other DNA variants within this sample encode the same CDR3. The chain carries TRBV19 and TRBJ1-5, with 7 nucleotides matching TRBD1. With 5 bases clipped from V and 2 bases from J, the junction kept 3 bases outside the gene matches. Germline-derived CDR1 and CDR2 are LNHDA and SQIVND (reference sequence). The CDR3 loop spans 14 amino acids. CDR3 sequence: CASSSDRGNQPQHF. CDR3 coding DNA: TGTGCCAGTAGTTCTGACAGGGGCAATCAGCCCCAGCATTTT.

The chain links TRBV12-2 to TRBJ2-3; TRBD1 was called by the table and not checked on the DNA. TRBV12-2 represents a pseudogene. This CDR3 is 16 amino acids long. The CDR3 bases are TGTGCAAGTCGCACAAACTGGGCAGGGGACACAGATACGCAGTATTTT. Translated, it gives CASRTNWAGDTDTQYF.

This clone is a singleton in its sample. V and J are TRBV30 and TRBJ1-6, with 11 bases identical to TRBD1. The CDR3 loop spans 18 amino acids. The J segment lost 0 bases and the V segment lost 3 bases, leaving 7 bases of the junction unmatched. The germline V gene has CDR1 GTSNPN and CDR2 SVGIG (reference sequence). The CDR3 loop is CAWRGRDRGSSYNSPLHF. The CDR3 coding sequence is TGTGCCTGGAGGGGCCGGGACAGGGGGAGCTCCTATAATTCACCCCTCCACTTT.

The CDR3 DNA follows: TGCGCCAGCAGGGGTGAGGTTGAAGCTTTCTTT. Amino acids: CASRGEVEAFF. The chain employs TRBV5-1 and TRBJ1-1; D ambiguous. CDR1 SGHRS and CDR2 YFSETQ come from the germline V gene. Trimming took off 5 bases at V and 7 bases at J, with 9 bases between the two ends. The CDR3 runs 11 residues.

This chain joins TRBV19 and TRBJ1-2; D ambiguous. The germline gives CDR1 LNHDA, CDR2 SQIVND (reference sequence). V was pared by 4 bases and J by 5 bases, with 14 bases between. The CDR3 is made up of 14 amino acids. The CDR3 here is CASSREGRRYGYTF. The DNA of the CDR3 is TGTGCCAGTAGTAGGGAAGGGAGGCGGTATGGCTACACCTTC.

The chain recombines TRBV12-3 or TRBV12-4 with TRBJ1-1, with a possible D match to TRBD1 (5 bases). Trimming cost V 8 bases and J 4 bases, with 11 bases left between them. The CDR3 loop spans 12 amino acids. CDR3 nucleotides: TGTGCCAGCGGCCCAAGGGGCACTGAAGCTTTCTTT. It yields the protein CASGPRGTEAFF.

The chain employs TRBV28 and TRBJ2-1; 12 nucleotides agree with TRBD2. Germline V gene sequence: CDR1 MDHEN, CDR2 SYDVKM. The CDR3 has 19 amino acids. V shed 6 bases, J shed 4 bases, and the junction held 16 bases outside the gene matches. CDR3 residues: CASRMFDRLGLAGYNEQFF. The CDR3 DNA sequence: TGTGCCAGCAGAATGTTCGACCGCCTCGGACTAGCGGGGTACAATGAGCAGTTCTTC.

V gene TRBV10-3 combines with J gene TRBJ2-5; 8 bases are shared with TRBD1. Germline V gives CDR1 ENHRY, CDR2 SYGVKD. J lost 2 bases, V lost 7 bases, and 6 bases had no gene match. CDR3 length: 14 amino acids. The CDR3 protein is CAIKPGTGQETQYF. The CDR3 coding sequence is TGTGCCATCAAGCCCGGGACAGGACAAGAGACCCAGTACTTC.

The chain carries TRBV27 and TRBJ2-5, with D tentatively TRBD2 (6 bases). The germline CDR1 and CDR2 sequences are MNHEY and SMNVEV (reference sequence). V was shortened by 3 bases and J by 5 bases, with 13 bases between the two germline ends. The CDR3 runs to 14 residues. Here the CDR3 reads CASSLGWGEETQYF. The CDR3 bases are TGTGCCAGCAGTTTGGGCTGGGGGGAGGAGACCCAGTACTTC.

The chain carries TRBV7-2 and TRBJ2-5; 7 bases map to TRBD1. V shed 5 bases, J shed 9 bases, and the junction held 21 bases outside the gene matches. Germline V lookup: CDR1 SGHTA, CDR2 FQGNSA. The CDR3 consists of 17 residues. In nucleotides, the CDR3 is TGTGCCAGCAGCCAACAATCAAACAGGGGCGCTATAGGGGCCCAGTACTTC. As protein: CASSQQSNRGAIGAQYF.

The genes are TRBV12-3 or TRBV12-4 and TRBJ1-3; D perhaps matches TRBD1 (6 bases). The CDR3 has 13 amino acids. V gave up 7 bases and J gave up 3 bases, with 10 bases separating them. The CDR3 DNA follows: TGTGCCAGCAAACAGGGCAATGGAAACACCATATATTTT. Amino acids: CASKQGNGNTIYF.

This clone occurred many times. The gene calls are TRBV2 and TRBJ1-6, with D uncertain. This CDR3 comprises 14 residues. Germline V gives CDR1 SNHLY, CDR2 FYNNEI. V was shortened by 0 bases and J by 8 bases, with 8 bases between the two germline ends. CDR3 sequence reads: CASSEALADSPLHF. The CDR3 DNA follows: TGTGCCAGCAGTGAAGCGCTGGCGGATTCACCCCTCCACTTT.

The J gene is TRBJ2-5, the V gene TRBV6-2 or TRBV6-3; D gene ambiguous. Germline loops: CDR1 MNHEY, CDR2 SVGEGT. The CDR3 has 16 residues. V was shortened by 0 bases and J by 5 bases, with 16 bases between the two germline ends. The CDR3 sequence is CASSYSSSTLTETQYF. CDR3 DNA: TGTGCCAGCAGTTACTCGAGTAGTACCTTAACGGAGACCCAGTACTTC.

The CDR3 region is CASSPRTGVGGGVNTEAFF. For the CDR3, the DNA is TGTGCCAGCAGCCCGCGTACAGGTGTTGGGGGAGGCGTGAACACTGAAGCTTTCTTT. This chain links TRBV11-3 with TRBJ1-1, with D perhaps TRBD1 (5 bases). V shed 5 bases and J shed 0 bases, with 25 bases lying between them. Germline CDR1 is SGHNT and CDR2 is YENEEA. This CDR3 comprises 19 residues. Variable domain in full (rest from reference TRBV11-3 and TRBJ1-1): EAGVVQSPRYKIIEKKQPVAFWCNPISGHNTLYWYLQNLGQGPELLIRYENEEAVDDSQLPKDRFSAERLKGVDSTLKIQPAELGDSAVYLCASSPRTGVGGGVNTEAFFGQGTRLTVV.

This clone has more than one count but fewer than ten. The chain recombines TRBV11-2 with TRBJ2-1; 14 bases map to TRBD2. Per germline, CDR1 SGHAT and CDR2 FQNNGV. This CDR3 contains 16 residues. The junction had 8 bases not matched to a gene; V was cut back by 4 bases and J by 9 bases. CDR3 amino acids: CASSSGTSGGDGEQFF. The CDR3 region has the DNA TGTGCCAGCAGCTCGGGGACTAGCGGGGGTGATGGTGAGCAGTTCTTC. Based on the CDR3 plus reference TRBV11-2 and TRBJ2-1, the full variable domain is EAGVAQSPRYKIIEKRQSVAFWCNPISGHATLYWYQQILGQGPKLLIQFQNNGVVDDSQLPKDRFSAERLKGVDSTLKIQPAKLEDSAVYLCASSSGTSGGDGEQFFGPGTRLTVL.

The count of this clone is one. The CDR3 nucleotides are TGCGCCAGCAGCTTGGATGGGGGCGCGGACACCGGGGAGCTGTTTTTT. This sequence encodes CASSLDGGADTGELFF. J is TRBJ2-2 and V is TRBV5-1; D is possibly TRBD1 (6 bases). Trimming took 0 bases from V and 3 from J, leaving 12 bases between them. The CDR3 sequence is 16 residues long. Germline-derived CDR1 and CDR2 are SGHRS and YFSETQ.

The rearrangement joins TRBV7-2 to TRBJ2-1; no reliable D call. The CDR3 runs to 13 residues. Trimming shortened V by 4 bases and J by 6 bases, and 10 bases separated the two germline ends. Germline values: CDR1 SGHTA, CDR2 FQGNSA. In DNA, the CDR3 is TGTGCCAGCAGCTCTTTCTACAGCAATGAGCAGTTCTTC. It encodes CASSSFYSNEQFF.

The chain carries TRBV19 and TRBJ2-1, with 9 bases that match TRBD2. The CDR3 has 16 residues. Germline V CDR1 and CDR2: LNHDA, SQIVND (reference sequence). Trimming cost V 3 bases and J 3 bases; bases outside gene matches: 6. CDR3 protein: CASSITLSGSYNEQFF. CDR3 coding DNA: TGTGCCAGTAGTATTACACTTAGCGGGAGCTACAATGAGCAGTTCTTC.

This clone turned up a few times. V and J are TRBV5-6 and TRBJ1-2, with 7 bases identical to TRBD1. Losses at the gene ends were 4 bases for V and 5 bases for J; bases not matched to a gene: 11. Germline V gene lookup returns CDR1 SGHDT and CDR2 YYEEEE. This CDR3 is built from 15 residues. CDR3 DNA: TGTGCCAGCAGCATTGGGACAGCTAAATGGTATGGCTACACCTTC. Amino acid sequence: CASSIGTAKWYGYTF.

The V call is TRBV3-1 (or the pseudogene TRBV3-2), the J call TRBJ1-1; D gene unclear. CDR3 size: 13 residues. Trimming left V 1 base short and J 8 bases short, with 11 bases between. Looked up from germline, CDR1 is LGHDT and CDR2 is YNNKEL (reference sequence). DNA of the CDR3: TGTGCCAGCAGCCAAGGGGGAGGTTACGAAGCTTTCTTT. Its protein is CASSQGGGYEAFF.

This rearrangement joins TRBV28 to TRBJ2-5, with D maybe TRBD2 (6 bases). V was cut by 0 bases and J by 5 bases, with 25 bases left in between. The CDR3 spans 19 residues. The germline V gene has CDR1 MDHEN and CDR2 SYDVKM. The CDR3 protein is CASSLWSGGVPWKGETQYF. In nucleotides, the CDR3 is TGTGCCAGCAGTTTATGGTCCGGAGGGGTGCCCTGGAAGGGGGAGACCCAGTACTTC.

The chain recombines TRBV4-1 with TRBJ2-5; tentative D call: TRBD1 (5 bases). V was pared by 4 bases and J by 9 bases, with 18 bases between. Per the germline V gene, CDR1 is MGHRA and CDR2 is YSYEKL. The CDR3 consists of 14 residues. Written as DNA, the CDR3 is TGCGCCAGCAGCCGGTGGAAGGGGCTTCAGGCCCAGTACTTC. This sequence encodes CASSRWKGLQAQYF.

This clone has a single count. This CDR3 is CASSQVPGTDTQYF. The CDR3 DNA sequence: TGTGCCAGCAGCCAAGTTCCTGGCACAGATACGCAGTATTTT. The V gene is TRBV3-1 (or the pseudogene TRBV3-2), the J gene TRBJ2-3, with unresolved D. The CDR3 loop spans 14 amino acids. Germline V gene data show CDR1 as LGHDT and CDR2 as YNNKEL (reference sequence). Trimming cost V 1 base and J 1 base, with 6 bases left between them.

In this sample, this clone turned up many times. The V call is TRBV7-2, the J call TRBJ2-1, with 11 bases that match TRBD2. V lost 5 bases and J lost 6; bases outside the gene matches: 6. The CDR3 has 15 amino acids. Germline CDR1 and CDR2: SGHTA and FQGNSA. The CDR3 here is CASSPGLAGGNEQFF. The CDR3 DNA follows: TGTGCCAGCAGCCCTGGACTAGCGGGCGGCAATGAGCAGTTCTTC.